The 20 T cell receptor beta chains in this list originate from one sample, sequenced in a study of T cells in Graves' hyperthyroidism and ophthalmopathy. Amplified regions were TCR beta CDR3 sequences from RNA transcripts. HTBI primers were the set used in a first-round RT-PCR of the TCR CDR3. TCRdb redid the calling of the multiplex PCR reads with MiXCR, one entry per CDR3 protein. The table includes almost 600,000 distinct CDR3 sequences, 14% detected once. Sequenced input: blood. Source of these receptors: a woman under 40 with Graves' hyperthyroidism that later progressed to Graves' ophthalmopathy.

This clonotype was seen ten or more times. The CDR3 spells CATSDPGLAGGSDTQYF. The CDR3 region has the DNA TGTGCCACCAGTGACCCCGGACTAGCGGGAGGCTCAGATACGCAGTATTTT. The gene calls are TRBV24-1 and TRBJ2-3, with 14 bases aligning to TRBD2. The germline CDR1 and CDR2 sequences are KGHDR and SFDVKD. CDR3 length equals 17 residues. J gave up 4 bases and V 4 bases, and 6 bases lay outside the gene matches.

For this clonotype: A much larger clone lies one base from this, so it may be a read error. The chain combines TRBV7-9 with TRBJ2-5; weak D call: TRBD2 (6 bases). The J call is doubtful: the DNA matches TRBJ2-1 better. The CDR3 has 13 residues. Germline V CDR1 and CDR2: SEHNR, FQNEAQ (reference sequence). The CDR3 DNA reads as TGTGCCAGCAGCTTAACGCGGGAAGAGACCCAGTTCTTC. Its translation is CASSLTREETQFF.

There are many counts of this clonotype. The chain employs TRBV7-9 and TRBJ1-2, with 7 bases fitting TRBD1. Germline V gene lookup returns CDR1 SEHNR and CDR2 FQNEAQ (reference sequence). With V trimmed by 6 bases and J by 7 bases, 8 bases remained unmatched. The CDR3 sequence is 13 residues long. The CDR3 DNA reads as TGTGCCAGCAGGGCACTCGACAGGGCTGGCTACACCTTC. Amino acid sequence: CASRALDRAGYTF.

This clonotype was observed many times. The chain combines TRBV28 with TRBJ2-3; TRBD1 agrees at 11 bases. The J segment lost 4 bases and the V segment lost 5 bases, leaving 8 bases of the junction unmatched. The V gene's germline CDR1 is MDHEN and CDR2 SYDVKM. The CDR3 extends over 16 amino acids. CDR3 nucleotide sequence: TGTGCCAGCAGTAATGGACAGGGGGCGGGATCAGATACGCAGTATTTT. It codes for CASSNGQGAGSDTQYF.

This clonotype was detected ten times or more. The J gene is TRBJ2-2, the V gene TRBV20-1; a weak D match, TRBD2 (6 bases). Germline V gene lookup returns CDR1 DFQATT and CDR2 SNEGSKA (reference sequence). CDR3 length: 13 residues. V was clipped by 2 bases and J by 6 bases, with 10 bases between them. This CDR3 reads CSARTTSSGELFF. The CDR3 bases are TGCAGTGCTAGAACGACTAGTTCCGGGGAGCTGTTTTTT.

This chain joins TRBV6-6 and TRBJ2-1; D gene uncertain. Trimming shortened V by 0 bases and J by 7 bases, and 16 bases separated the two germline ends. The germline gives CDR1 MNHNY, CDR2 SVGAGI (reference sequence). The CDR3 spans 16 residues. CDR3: CASSYSWVGYGNEQFF. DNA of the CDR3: TGTGCCAGCAGTTACTCTTGGGTGGGGTACGGGAATGAGCAGTTCTTC.

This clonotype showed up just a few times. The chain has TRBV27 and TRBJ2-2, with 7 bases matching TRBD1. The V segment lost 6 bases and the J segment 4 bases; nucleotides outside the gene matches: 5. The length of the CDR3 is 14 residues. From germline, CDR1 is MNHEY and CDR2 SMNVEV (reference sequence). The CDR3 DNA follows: TGTGCCAGCAGATTTGACAGGGTCACCGGGGAGCTGTTTTTT. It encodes CASRFDRVTGELFF.

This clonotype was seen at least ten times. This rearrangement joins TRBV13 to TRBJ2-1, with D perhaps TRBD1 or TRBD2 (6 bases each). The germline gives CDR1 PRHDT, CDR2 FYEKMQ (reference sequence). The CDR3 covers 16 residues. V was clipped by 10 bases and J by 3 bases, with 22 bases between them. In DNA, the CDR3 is TGTGCCACCCCCAAGGCGGAGGGGGGTTTCTACAATGAGCAGTTCTTC. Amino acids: CATPKAEGGFYNEQFF.

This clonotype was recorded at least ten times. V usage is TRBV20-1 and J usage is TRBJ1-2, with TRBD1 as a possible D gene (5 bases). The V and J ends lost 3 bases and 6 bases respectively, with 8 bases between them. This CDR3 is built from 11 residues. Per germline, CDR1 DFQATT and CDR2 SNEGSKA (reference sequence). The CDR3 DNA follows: TGCAGTGCTAGGTGGGGGGATGGCTACACCTTC. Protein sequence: CSARWGDGYTF.

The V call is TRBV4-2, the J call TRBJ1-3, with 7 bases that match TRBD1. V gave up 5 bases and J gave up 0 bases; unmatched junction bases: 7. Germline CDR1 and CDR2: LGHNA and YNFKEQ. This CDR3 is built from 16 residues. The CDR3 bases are TGTGCCAGCAGCTTAAACCGGGACAGCTCTGGAAACACCATATATTTT. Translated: CASSLNRDSSGNTIYF.

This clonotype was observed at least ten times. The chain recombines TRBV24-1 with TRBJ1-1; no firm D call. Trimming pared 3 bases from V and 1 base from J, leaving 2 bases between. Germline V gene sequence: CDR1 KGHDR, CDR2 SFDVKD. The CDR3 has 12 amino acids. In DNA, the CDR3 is TGTGCCACCAGTGATGAGAACACTGAAGCTTTCTTT. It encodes CATSDENTEAFF.

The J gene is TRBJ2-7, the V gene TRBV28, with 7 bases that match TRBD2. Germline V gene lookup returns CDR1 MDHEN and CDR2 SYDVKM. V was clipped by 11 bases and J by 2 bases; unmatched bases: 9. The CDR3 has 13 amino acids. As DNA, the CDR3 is TGTGCCTCGACTAGCCCCAACCCCTACGAGCAGTACTTC. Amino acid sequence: CASTSPNPYEQYF.

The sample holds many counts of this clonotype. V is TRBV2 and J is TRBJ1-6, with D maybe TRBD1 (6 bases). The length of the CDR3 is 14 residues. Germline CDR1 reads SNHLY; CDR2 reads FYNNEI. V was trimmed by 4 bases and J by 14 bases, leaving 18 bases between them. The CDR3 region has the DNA TGTGCCAGCAGTGTAGGGCAGGGGATTCGGGCCCTCCACTTT. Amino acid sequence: CASSVGQGIRALHF.

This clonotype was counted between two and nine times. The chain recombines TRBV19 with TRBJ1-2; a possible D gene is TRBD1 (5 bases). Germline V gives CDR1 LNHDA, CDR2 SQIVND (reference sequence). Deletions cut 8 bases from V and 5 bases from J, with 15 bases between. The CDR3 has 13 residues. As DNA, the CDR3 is TGTGCCAGTTATATATGGGGCGCGTATGGCTACACCTTC. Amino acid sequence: CASYIWGAYGYTF.

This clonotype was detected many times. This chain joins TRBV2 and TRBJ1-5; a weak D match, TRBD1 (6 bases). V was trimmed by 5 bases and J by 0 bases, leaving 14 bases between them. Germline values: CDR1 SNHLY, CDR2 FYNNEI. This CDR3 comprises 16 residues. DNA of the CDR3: TGTGCCAGCAGTTCGACAGGATCCCATAGCAATCAGCCCCAGCATTTT. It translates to CASSSTGSHSNQPQHF.

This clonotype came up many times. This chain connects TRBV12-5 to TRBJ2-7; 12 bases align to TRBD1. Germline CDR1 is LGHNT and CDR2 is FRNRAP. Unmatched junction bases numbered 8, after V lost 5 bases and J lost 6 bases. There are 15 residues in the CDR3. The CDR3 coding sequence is TGTGCTAGTGGTGTCACCGGGACAGGGGGCTTCGAGCAGTACTTC. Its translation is CASGVTGTGGFEQYF.

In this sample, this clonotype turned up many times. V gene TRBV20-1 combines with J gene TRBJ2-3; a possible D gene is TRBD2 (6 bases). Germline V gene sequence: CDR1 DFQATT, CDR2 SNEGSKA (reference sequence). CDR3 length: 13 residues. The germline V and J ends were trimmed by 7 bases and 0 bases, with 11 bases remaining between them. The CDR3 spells CSEREASTDTQYF. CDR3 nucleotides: TGCAGTGAAAGGGAGGCTAGCACAGATACGCAGTATTTT.

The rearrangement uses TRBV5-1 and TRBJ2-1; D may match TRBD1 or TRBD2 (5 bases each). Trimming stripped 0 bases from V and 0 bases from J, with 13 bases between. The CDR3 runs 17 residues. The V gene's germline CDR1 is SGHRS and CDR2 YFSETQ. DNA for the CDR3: TGCGCCAGCAGCTTGGCCTGGGGCGGAGGCTCCTACAATGAGCAGTTCTTC. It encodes CASSLAWGGGSYNEQFF.

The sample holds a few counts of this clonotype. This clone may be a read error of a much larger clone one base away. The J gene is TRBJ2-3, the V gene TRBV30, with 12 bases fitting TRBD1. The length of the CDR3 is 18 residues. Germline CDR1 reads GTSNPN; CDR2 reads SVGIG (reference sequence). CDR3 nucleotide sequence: TGTGGCTGGAGTGAAGGGGTGTGGGACAGGGGGCGCACAGATACGCAGTATTTT. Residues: CGWSEGVWDRGRTDTQYF.

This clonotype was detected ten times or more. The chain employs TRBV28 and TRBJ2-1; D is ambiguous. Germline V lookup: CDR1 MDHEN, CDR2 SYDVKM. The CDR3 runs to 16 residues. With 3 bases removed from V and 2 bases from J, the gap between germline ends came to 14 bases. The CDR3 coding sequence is TGTGCCAGCAGTTTGTCAGGCCTCATAGCCTACAATGAGCAGTTCTTC. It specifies CASSLSGLIAYNEQFF.